This T cell receptor beta chain was documented in a study of blood T cell repertoires in COVID-19 (TCRdb year 2020). With respect to the entire study: Collaborator samples came from the United States, Italy and Spain and covered acute and convalescent phases of COVID-19. The material from the prospective study consisted of cDNA or gDNA derived from T cells, B-cell-depleted T cells, or PBMCs. Subjects who had been exposed to COVID-19, were actively infected with it, or had recovered from it provided the deeply sampled blood TCRbeta repertoires that made up the dataset. The repertoires were made available in a free public database intended to serve as a resource for research on the immune response to SARS-CoV-2. Samples were obtained from the ongoing ImmuneRACE study (first 160 participants) and from about 1,300 subjects provided by 6 global collaborators. The sample metadata nearly always contained a de-identified subject ID, COVID-19 status, age in years and sex. Where available, HLA class I and class II types were taken from metadata supplied by the sample provider and were not determined by assay-based typing. General findings and caveats noted by the study authors: The amount of clinical and demographic metadata varied by source and participant and was provided uncurated.

From the cysteine through the phenylalanine, the CDR3 covers 13 amino acids. Only CDR3 DNA remains: 39 bases, in frame from the first base. For this chain, trimming is 6 bases at the V end and 7 bases at the J end, and the number of junction bases without a gene match is 2. CDR1 and CDR2, looked up from the germline V gene (reference sequence), are LNHDA and SQIVND. TCRbeta CDR3 regions were amplified from genomic DNA by means of the immunoSEQ Assay, a bias-controlled multiplex PCR. In the paper's pipeline: Nucleated cell counts per sample were estimated from amplification of reference gene primers within the assay. Sequence reads were collapsed and filtered to measure the absolute abundance of every unique TCRbeta CDR3 rearrangement. For each sample, productive Simpson clonality was calculated by taking the square root of Simpson's diversity index across productive rearrangements. Not all clones reach the TCRdb copy of this immuneACCESS table, which keeps in-frame sequences only. Checked studies attribute under half of the gap to unresolved V genes and leave the rest unexplained. The V and J calls and clone size come from that table; D and trimming were worked out from the DNA. This sample is represented by a few hundred thousand clones; roughly 85% of them were singletons. The top ten clonotypes cover approximately 9.9% of the sample.

As regards this clone: Its specific antigen is unknown. No much larger clonotype is one base removed from it; base qualities were not supplied.

The collaborating institutions used their own protocols to collect whole blood in K2EDTA tubes. For TCRbeta analysis, collaborators shipped samples as frozen whole blood, isolated PBMCs, or DNA extracted from either of those sample types. The sequenced sample consisted of peripheral blood. Recombination linked TRBV19 to TRBJ1-6, with 8 junctional bases fitting TRBD1. This TCR was sampled from a woman in her seventies with acute or convalescent COVID-19. The CDR3 loop reads CASRGQENSPLHF. The bases are TGTGCCAGTAGGGGACAGGAAAATTCACCCCTCCACTTT.